This TCR beta chain appears in the sequencing data of a study of blood T cell repertoires in COVID-19. Study as a whole: PBMCs, B-cell-depleted T cells, or T cells provided the cDNA or gDNA that made up the material.

The CDR3 sequence is 14 residues long. Germline values: CDR1 MNHNS, CDR2 SASEGT. V was pared by 0 bases and J by 7 bases, with 5 bases of the junction left unmatched. Per the authors' pipeline: Amplification with reference gene primers provided the estimates of nucleated cell counts. The table came from immunoSEQ multiplex PCR; TCRdb's copy has only in-frame clones and leaves some out. The V and J calls and clone size were taken over from that table, and D and trimming were inferred from the DNA. This repertoire shows approximately 250,000 clones, 70% to 90% found once; its top ten account for about 1%. Participant reports of clinical history set cohort assignment. Cohort 3 recovered donors had two negative PCRs, clearance, or symptom resolution.

This TCR came from a woman in her 30s who had recovered from COVID-19. Sequencing was performed on PBMCs or T cells enriched from blood (not recorded which). This rearrangement joins TRBV6-1 to TRBJ1-2, with 7 bases that match TRBD1. CDR3 in DNA: TGTGCCAGCAGTGAAGCGCGGACAGGCGGTGGCTACACCTTC. This translates into CASSEARTGGGYTF.